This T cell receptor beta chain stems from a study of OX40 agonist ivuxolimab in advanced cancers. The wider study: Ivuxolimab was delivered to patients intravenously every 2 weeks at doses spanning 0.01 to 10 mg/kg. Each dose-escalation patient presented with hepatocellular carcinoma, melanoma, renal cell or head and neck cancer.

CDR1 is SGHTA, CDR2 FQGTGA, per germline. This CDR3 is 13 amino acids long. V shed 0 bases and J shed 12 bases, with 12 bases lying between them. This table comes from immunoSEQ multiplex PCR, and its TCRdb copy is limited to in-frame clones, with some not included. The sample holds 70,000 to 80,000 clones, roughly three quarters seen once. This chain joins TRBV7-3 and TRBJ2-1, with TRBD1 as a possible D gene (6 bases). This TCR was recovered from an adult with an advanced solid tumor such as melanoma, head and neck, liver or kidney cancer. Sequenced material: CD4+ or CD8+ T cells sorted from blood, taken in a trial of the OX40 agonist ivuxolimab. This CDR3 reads CASSLTGQTGQFF. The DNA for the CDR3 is TGTGCCAGCAGCTTAACGGGGCAGACAGGGCAGTTCTTC.